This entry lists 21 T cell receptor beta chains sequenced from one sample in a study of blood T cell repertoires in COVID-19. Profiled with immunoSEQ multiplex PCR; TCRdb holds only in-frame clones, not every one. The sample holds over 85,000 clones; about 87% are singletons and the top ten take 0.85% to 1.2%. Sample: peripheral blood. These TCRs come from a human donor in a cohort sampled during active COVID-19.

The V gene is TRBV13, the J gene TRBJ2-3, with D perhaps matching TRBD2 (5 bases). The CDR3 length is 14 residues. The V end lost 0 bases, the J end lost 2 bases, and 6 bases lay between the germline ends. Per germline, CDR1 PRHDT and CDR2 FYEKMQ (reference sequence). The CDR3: CASSLGGVTDTQYF. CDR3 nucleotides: TGTGCCAGCAGCTTAGGGGGAGTCACAGATACGCAGTATTTT.

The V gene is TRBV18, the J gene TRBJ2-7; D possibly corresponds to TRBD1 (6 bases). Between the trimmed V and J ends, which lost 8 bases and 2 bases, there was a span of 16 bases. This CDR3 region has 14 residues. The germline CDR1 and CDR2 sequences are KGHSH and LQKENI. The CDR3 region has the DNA TGTGCCAGCACCAGGGGAGACATGACCTACGAGCAGTACTTC. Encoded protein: CASTRGDMTYEQYF. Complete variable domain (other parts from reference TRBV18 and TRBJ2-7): NAGVMQNPRHLVRRRGQEARLRCSPMKGHSHVYWYRQLPEEGLKFMVYLQKENIIDESGMPKERFSAEFPKEGPSILRIQQVVRGDSAAYFCASTRGDMTYEQYFGPGTRLTVT.

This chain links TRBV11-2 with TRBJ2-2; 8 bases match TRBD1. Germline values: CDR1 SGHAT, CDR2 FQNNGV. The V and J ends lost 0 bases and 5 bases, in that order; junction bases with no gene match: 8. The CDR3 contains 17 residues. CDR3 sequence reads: CASSLDLRTGLTGELFF. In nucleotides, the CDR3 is TGTGCCAGCAGCTTAGATCTTAGGACAGGGCTTACCGGGGAGCTGTTTTTT.

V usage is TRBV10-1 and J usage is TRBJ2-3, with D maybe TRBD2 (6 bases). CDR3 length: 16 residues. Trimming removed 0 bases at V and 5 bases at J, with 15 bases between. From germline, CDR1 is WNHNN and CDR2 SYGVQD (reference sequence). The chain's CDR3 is CASSESGSGVRDTQYF. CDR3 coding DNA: TGCGCCAGCAGTGAGTCCGGGTCGGGAGTTAGAGATACGCAGTATTTT.

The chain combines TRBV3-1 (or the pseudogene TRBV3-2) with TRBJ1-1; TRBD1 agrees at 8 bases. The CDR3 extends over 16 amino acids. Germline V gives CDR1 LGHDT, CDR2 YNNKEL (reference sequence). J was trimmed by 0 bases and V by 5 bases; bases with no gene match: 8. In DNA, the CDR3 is TGTGCCAGCAGCGGGGACAGGAACACCCTGAACACTGAAGCTTTCTTT. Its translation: CASSGDRNTLNTEAFF.

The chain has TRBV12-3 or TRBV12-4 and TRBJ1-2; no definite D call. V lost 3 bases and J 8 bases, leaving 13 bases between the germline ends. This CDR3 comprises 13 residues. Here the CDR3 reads CASSFGGLSGYTF. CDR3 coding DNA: TGTGCCAGCAGTTTTGGAGGCCTTTCCGGCTACACCTTC.

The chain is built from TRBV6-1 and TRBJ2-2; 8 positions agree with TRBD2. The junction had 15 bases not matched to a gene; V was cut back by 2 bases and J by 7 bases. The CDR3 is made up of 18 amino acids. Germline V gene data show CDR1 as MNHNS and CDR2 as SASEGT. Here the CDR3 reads CASSERLPSGYDSGELFF. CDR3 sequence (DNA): TGTGCCAGCAGTGAAAGACTTCCTAGCGGGTACGACAGCGGGGAGCTGTTTTTT.

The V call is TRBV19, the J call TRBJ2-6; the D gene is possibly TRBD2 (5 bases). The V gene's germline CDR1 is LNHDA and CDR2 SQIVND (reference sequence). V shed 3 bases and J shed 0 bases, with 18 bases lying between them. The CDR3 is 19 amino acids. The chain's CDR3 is CASSIQLRAGGSGANVLTF. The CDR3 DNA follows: TGTGCCAGTAGTATTCAATTGAGGGCAGGAGGCTCTGGGGCCAACGTCCTGACTTTC.

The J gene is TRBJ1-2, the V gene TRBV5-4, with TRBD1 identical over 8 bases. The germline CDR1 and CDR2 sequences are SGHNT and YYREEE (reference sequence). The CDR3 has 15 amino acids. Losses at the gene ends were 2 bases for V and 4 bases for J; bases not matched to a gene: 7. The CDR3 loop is CASSFEQGAGYGYTF. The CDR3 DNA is TGTGCCAGCAGCTTCGAGCAGGGGGCGGGCTATGGCTACACCTTC.

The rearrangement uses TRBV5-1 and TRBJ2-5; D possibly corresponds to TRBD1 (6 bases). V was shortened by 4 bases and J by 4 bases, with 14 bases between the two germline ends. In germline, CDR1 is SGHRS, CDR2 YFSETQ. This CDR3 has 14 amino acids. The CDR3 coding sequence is TGCGCCAGCAGCGCCCCAGGGGTAGGAGAGACCCAGTACTTC. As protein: CASSAPGVGETQYF. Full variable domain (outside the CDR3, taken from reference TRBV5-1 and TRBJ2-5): KAGVTQTPRYLIKTRGQQVTLSCSPISGHRSVSWYQQTPGQGLQFLFEYFSETQRNKGNFPGRFSGRQFSNSRSEMNVSTLELGDSALYLCASSAPGVGETQYFGPGTRLLVL.

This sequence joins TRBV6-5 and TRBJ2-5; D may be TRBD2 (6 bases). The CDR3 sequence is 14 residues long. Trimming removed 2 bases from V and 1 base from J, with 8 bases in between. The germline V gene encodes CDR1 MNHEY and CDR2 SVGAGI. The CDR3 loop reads CASSYGGVQETQYF. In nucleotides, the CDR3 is TGTGCCAGCAGTTACGGCGGGGTCCAAGAGACCCAGTACTTC.

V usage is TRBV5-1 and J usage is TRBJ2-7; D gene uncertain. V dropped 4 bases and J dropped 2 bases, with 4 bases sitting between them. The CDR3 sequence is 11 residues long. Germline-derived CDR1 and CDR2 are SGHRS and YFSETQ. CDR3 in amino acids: CASSGPYEQYF. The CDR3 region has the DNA TGCGCCAGCAGCGGGCCCTACGAGCAGTACTTC.

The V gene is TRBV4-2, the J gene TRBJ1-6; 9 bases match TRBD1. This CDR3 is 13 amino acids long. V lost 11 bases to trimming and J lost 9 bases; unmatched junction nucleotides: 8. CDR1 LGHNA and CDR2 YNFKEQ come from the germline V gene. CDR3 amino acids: CAGGTGGSSPLHF. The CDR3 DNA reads TGTGCCGGAGGAACAGGGGGCAGTTCACCCCTCCACTTT.

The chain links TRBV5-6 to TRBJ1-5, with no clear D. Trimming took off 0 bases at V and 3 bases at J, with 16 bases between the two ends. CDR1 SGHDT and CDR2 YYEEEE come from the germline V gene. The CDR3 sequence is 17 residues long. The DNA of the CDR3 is TGTGCCAGCAGCTTGGGTGGACTACCCCTTCCCAATCAGCCCCAGCATTTT. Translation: CASSLGGLPLPNQPQHF.

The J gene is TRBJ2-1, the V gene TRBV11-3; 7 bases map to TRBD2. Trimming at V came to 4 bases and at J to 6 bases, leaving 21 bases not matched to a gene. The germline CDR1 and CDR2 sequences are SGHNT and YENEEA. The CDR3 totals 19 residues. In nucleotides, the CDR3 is TGTGCCAGCAGCTCTTTAGTTGCGGGAGTCTCTACTTCCCCCAATGAGCAGTTCTTC. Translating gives CASSSLVAGVSTSPNEQFF.

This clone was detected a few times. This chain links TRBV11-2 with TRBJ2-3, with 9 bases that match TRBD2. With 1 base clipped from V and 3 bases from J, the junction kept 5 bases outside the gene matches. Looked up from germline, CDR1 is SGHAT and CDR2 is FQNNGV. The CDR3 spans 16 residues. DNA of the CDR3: TGTGCCAGCAGCTTAGGACGGGCGGGAGGGACAGATACGCAGTATTTT. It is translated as CASSLGRAGGTDTQYF.

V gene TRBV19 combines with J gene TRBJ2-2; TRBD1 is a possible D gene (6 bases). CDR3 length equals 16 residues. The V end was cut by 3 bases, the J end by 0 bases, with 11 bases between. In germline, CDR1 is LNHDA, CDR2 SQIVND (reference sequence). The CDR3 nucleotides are TGTGCCAGTAGTATGGGACATTCGGCGAACACCGGGGAGCTGTTTTTT. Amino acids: CASSMGHSANTGELFF.

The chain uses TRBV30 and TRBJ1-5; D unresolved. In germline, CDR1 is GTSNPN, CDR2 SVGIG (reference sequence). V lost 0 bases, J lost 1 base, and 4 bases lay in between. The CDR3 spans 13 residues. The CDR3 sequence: CAWSVESNQPQHF. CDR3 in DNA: TGTGCCTGGAGTGTAGAGAGCAATCAGCCCCAGCATTTT.

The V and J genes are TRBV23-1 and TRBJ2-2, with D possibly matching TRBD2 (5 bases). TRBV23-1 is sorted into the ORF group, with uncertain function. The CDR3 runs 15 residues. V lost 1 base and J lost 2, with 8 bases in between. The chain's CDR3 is CASSQYRGNTGELFF. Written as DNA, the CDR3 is TGCGCCAGCAGTCAATACCGGGGAAACACCGGGGAGCTGTTTTTT.

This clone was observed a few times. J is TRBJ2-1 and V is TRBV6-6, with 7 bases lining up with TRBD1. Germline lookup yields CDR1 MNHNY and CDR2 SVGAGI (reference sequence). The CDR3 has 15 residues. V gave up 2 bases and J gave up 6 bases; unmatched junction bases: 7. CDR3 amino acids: CASSYLGTEANEQFF. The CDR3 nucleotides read TGTGCCAGCAGTTACCTGGGGACAGAAGCCAATGAGCAGTTCTTC.

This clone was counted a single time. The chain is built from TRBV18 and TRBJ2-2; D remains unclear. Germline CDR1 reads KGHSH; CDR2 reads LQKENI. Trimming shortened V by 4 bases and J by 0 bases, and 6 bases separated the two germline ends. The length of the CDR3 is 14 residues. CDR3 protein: CASSLAPNTGELFF. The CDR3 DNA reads TGTGCCAGCTCACTAGCCCCGAACACCGGGGAGCTGTTTTTT.